The clone carrying this TCR beta chain occurred once. These data come from a study of blood T cell repertoires in COVID-19. Germline lookup yields CDR1 MGHDK and CDR2 SYGVNS. V shed 9 bases and J 0 bases; nucleotides not matched to a gene: 8. The CDR3 extends over 16 amino acids. The assay was immunoSEQ multiplex PCR, and TCRdb's table has in-frame clones only and misses some. The sample holds 95,000 to 150,000 clones, roughly 84% seen once. This TCR derives from a man between 60 and 75 years old with acute or convalescent COVID-19. Sequenced material: peripheral blood. V gene TRBV25-1 combines with J gene TRBJ2-6, with 7 bases identical to TRBD1. The CDR3 spells CASRETGFSGANVLTF. CDR3 DNA sequence: TGTGCCAGTCGTGAGACAGGGTTCTCTGGGGCCAACGTCCTGACTTTC.